The 18 T cell receptor beta chains below come from one sample, sequenced in a study of vaccination effects on CD4 cells after COVID-19. Once cultured for roughly nine days, the cells underwent separation to obtain CD4+ T cells. Their specific antigens are unknown. The method was immunoSEQ multiplex PCR; TCRdb's version includes in-frame clones alone and lacks a portion of them. The sample lists tens of thousands of clones, 70% to 80% seen once, with 3.8% in the top ten. The sequencing here drew on CD4+ T cells from PBMCs cultured without peptide, taken before COVID-19 vaccination. These receptors were taken from a human donor who received a COVID-19 vaccine.

The chain couples TRBV6-5 to TRBJ2-2; D might be TRBD1 (5 bases). V lost 6 bases to trimming and J lost 8 bases, with 16 bases between them. The CDR3 runs to 14 residues. Per germline, CDR1 MNHEY and CDR2 SVGAGI. This chain's CDR3 is CASRWGRGAGELFF. As DNA, the CDR3 is TGTGCCAGCAGATGGGGTAGGGGCGCAGGGGAGCTGTTTTTT.

This clone was counted only a few times. This rearrangement joins TRBV7-9 to TRBJ2-1, with 13 positions matching TRBD2. This CDR3 has 16 amino acids. Germline assignment: CDR1 SEHNR and CDR2 FQNEAQ (reference sequence). The junction had 9 bases not matched to a gene; V was cut back by 5 bases and J by 8 bases. DNA of the CDR3: TGTGCCAGCAGCCCCACCCAAACTAGCGGGAGGGATGAGCAGTTCTTC. Its translation: CASSPTQTSGRDEQFF.

The rearrangement uses TRBV6-5 and TRBJ1-1; no clear D gene. CDR3 size: 16 residues. Germline V gene sequence: CDR1 MNHEY, CDR2 SVGAGI. The V end lost 4 bases, the J end lost 0 bases, and 15 bases lay between the germline ends. The CDR3 sequence: CASSLSPSPLNTEAFF. CDR3 nucleotides: TGTGCCAGCAGTTTATCACCCTCCCCCTTGAACACTGAAGCTTTCTTT.

This clone was counted a single time. The J gene is TRBJ1-2, the V gene TRBV6-4, with D perhaps TRBD1 (6 bases). Trimming pared 0 bases from V and 2 bases from J, leaving 10 bases between. CDR3 length equals 15 residues. The germline V gene has CDR1 MRHNA and CDR2 SNTAGT. The CDR3 sequence is CASSDSGTLNYGYTF. For the CDR3, the DNA is TGTGCCAGCAGTGACTCCGGGACACTGAACTATGGCTACACCTTC.

This chain connects TRBV19 to TRBJ1-5; D might be TRBD1 (5 bases). Germline CDR1 reads LNHDA; CDR2 reads SQIVND (reference sequence). The V gene lost 3 bases and the J gene lost 9 bases, with 21 bases spanning the gap. The CDR3 runs 16 residues. The CDR3 coding sequence is TGTGCCAGTAGTATGCCAGCGGGGCAGCCCCAGGGGCCCCAGCATTTT. Translation: CASSMPAGQPQGPQHF. The variable domain in full, completed from reference TRBV19 and TRBJ1-5, reads DGGITQSPKYLFRKEGQNVTLSCEQNLNHDAMYWYRQDPGQGLRLIYYSQIVNDFQKGDIAEGYSVSREKKESFPLTVTSAQKNPTAFYLCASSMPAGQPQGPQHFGDGTRLSIL.

This clone was counted a few times. The V gene is TRBV27, the J gene TRBJ2-5; D remains ambiguous. V gave up 3 bases and J gave up 5 bases, with 10 bases separating them. The CDR3 is 13 residues long. The V gene's germline CDR1 is MNHEY and CDR2 SMNVEV (reference sequence). Written as DNA, the CDR3 is TGTGCCAGCAGTTTGGGTCATGGGGAGACCCAGTACTTC. It codes for CASSLGHGETQYF.

V is TRBV19 and J is TRBJ1-5; D is uncertain. V was pared by 3 bases and J by 4 bases, with 10 bases between. This CDR3 region has 14 residues. Germline V gives CDR1 LNHDA, CDR2 SQIVND (reference sequence). CDR3 bases: TGTGCCAGTAGTATCCTTTCCCCGAATCAGCCCCAGCATTTT. Protein sequence: CASSILSPNQPQHF.

This chain joins TRBV5-1 and TRBJ1-4; unclear D gene. CDR3 size: 15 residues. The germline V gene has CDR1 SGHRS and CDR2 YFSETQ. Trimming took off 0 bases at V and 3 bases at J, with 9 bases between the two ends. CDR3 protein: CASSLAEVANEKLFF. For the CDR3, the DNA is TGCGCCAGCAGCTTGGCTGAAGTCGCTAATGAAAAACTGTTTTTT. Full variable domain (rest looked up from reference TRBV5-1 and TRBJ1-4): KAGVTQTPRYLIKTRGQQVTLSCSPISGHRSVSWYQQTPGQGLQFLFEYFSETQRNKGNFPGRFSGRQFSNSRSEMNVSTLELGDSALYLCASSLAEVANEKLFFGSGTQLSVL.

The J gene is TRBJ2-5, the V gene TRBV2, with D tentatively TRBD2 (6 bases). Germline V gives CDR1 SNHLY, CDR2 FYNNEI. V was clipped by 11 bases and J by 4 bases, with 20 bases between them. The CDR3 is made up of 14 amino acids. The CDR3, as DNA: TGTGCCGGGAAGCAGGGCTTGGAGGGAGAGACCCAGTACTTC. Encoded protein: CAGKQGLEGETQYF. The whole variable domain, filled in from reference TRBV2 and TRBJ2-5, reads EPEVTQTPSHQVTQMGQEVILRCVPISNHLYFYWYRQILGQKVEFLVSFYNNEISEKSEIFDDQFSVERPDGSNFTLKIRSTKLEDSAMYFCAGKQGLEGETQYFGPGTRLLVL.

The chain uses TRBV2 and TRBJ2-1; 8 bases agree with TRBD2. V was clipped by 6 bases and J by 0 bases; unmatched bases: 7. This CDR3 contains 16 residues. Germline assignment: CDR1 SNHLY and CDR2 FYNNEI. CDR3: CASRRLAGDSYNEQFF. The CDR3 bases are TGTGCCAGCAGGAGGCTAGCGGGCGACTCCTACAATGAGCAGTTCTTC.

The table lists this clone with a count of one. The genes are TRBV7-8 and TRBJ2-6, with TRBD1 identical over 8 bases. The CDR3 is 17 amino acids. Germline CDR1 reads SGHVS; CDR2 reads FQNEAQ. With V trimmed by 4 bases and J by 0 bases, 5 bases remained unmatched. The CDR3 reads CASSSRTGHSGANVLTF. DNA for the CDR3: TGTGCCAGCAGCTCTCGGACAGGGCACTCTGGGGCCAACGTCCTGACTTTC.

The rearrangement joins TRBV27 to TRBJ2-7; D is possibly TRBD2 (6 bases). V lost 2 bases and J lost 5, with 16 bases in between. Germline values: CDR1 MNHEY, CDR2 SMNVEV (reference sequence). The CDR3 is 15 amino acids. The CDR3 DNA follows: TGTGCCAGCAGTTTAATCCGGGACGGGGGACACGAGCAGTACTTC. Residues: CASSLIRDGGHEQYF.

The rearrangement uses TRBV18 and TRBJ1-1, with 10 nucleotides matching TRBD1. The V and J ends lost 2 bases and 4 bases, in that order; junction bases with no gene match: 4. Germline V gene sequence: CDR1 KGHSH, CDR2 LQKENI. The CDR3 covers 15 residues. CDR3 region: CASSPSRDRGTEAFF. CDR3 sequence (DNA): TGTGCCAGCTCACCATCGAGGGACAGGGGCACTGAAGCTTTCTTT. Together with reference TRBV18 and TRBJ1-1, the CDR3 gives the full variable domain: NAGVMQNPRHLVRRRGQEARLRCSPMKGHSHVYWYRQLPEEGLKFMVYLQKENIIDESGMPKERFSAEFPKEGPSILRIQQVVRGDSAAYFCASSPSRDRGTEAFFGQGTRLTVV.

Details on this clone: Its ends do not fully match the called genes, so a read error is possible. The CDR3 region is CASRYSGTSIPTNEKLFF. Here the CDR3 DNA reads TGTGCCAGCAGATACTCCGGGACAAGCATCCCAACTAATGAAAAACTGTTTTTT. The chain recombines TRBV6-2 or TRBV6-3 with TRBJ1-4; tentative D call: TRBD1 (6 bases). There are 18 residues in the CDR3. Germline V CDR1 and CDR2: MNHEY, SVGEGT.

The chain combines TRBV24-1 with TRBJ2-5, with 10 bases fitting TRBD2. The CDR3 consists of 18 residues. CDR1 is KGHDR and CDR2 is SFDVKD in the germline V gene. J lost 2 bases, V lost 0 bases, and 8 bases had no gene match. The CDR3 DNA is TGTGCCACCAGTGATTTGCATTCGGCTAGCGGGGGACAAGAGACCCAGTACTTC. Protein product: CATSDLHSASGGQETQYF.

V and J are TRBV25-1 and TRBJ2-7, with D unresolved. The CDR3 is made up of 12 amino acids. V lost 2 bases, J lost 5 bases, and 7 bases lay in between. From germline, CDR1 is MGHDK and CDR2 SYGVNS. The CDR3 nucleotides read TGTGCCAGCAGTGAAAAGAATCACGAGCAGTACTTC. This translates into CASSEKNHEQYF.

This chain joins TRBV7-2 and TRBJ1-1; D is uncertain. Germline-derived CDR1 and CDR2 are SGHTA and FQGNSA. Trimming shortened V by 5 bases and J by 10 bases, and 20 bases separated the two germline ends. This CDR3 has 14 amino acids. CDR3: CASSRTGTDMVAFF. CDR3 in DNA: TGTGCCAGCAGCCGGACGGGAACGGATATGGTAGCTTTCTTT.

This rearrangement joins TRBV6-1 to TRBJ2-3; 7 positions match TRBD2. V was pared by 0 bases and J by 1 base, with 7 bases of the junction left unmatched. From germline, CDR1 is MNHNS and CDR2 SASEGT. This CDR3 has 17 residues. This CDR3 is CASSEAGGGGGTDTQYF. CDR3 bases: TGTGCCAGCAGTGAAGCGGGCGGGGGAGGAGGCACAGATACGCAGTATTTT.